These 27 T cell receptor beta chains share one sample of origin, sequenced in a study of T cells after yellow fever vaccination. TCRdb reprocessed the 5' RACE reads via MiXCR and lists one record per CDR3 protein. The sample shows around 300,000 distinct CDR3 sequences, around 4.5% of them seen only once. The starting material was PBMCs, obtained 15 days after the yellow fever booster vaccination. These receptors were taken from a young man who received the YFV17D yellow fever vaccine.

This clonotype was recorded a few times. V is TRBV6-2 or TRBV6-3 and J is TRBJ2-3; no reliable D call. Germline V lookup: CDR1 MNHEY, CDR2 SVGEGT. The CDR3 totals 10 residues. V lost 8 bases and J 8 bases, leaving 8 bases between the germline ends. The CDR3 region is CASSERTQYF. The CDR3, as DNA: TGTGCCAGCTCGGAGCGTACGCAGTATTTT.

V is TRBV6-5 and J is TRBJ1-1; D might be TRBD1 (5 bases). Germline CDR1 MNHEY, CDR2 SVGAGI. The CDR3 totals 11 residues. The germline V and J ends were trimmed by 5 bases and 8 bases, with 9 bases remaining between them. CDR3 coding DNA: TGTGCCAGCAGTACAGGTTTCGAAGCTTTCTTT. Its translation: CASSTGFEAFF.

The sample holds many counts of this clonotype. As DNA, the CDR3 is TGCGCCAGCAAGCACGGGCAGGGGGGAGATACGCAGTATTTT. Amino acids: CASKHGQGGDTQYF. The rearrangement links TRBV5-1 to TRBJ2-3; D is possibly TRBD1 (7 bases). The CDR3 covers 14 residues. Trimming cost V 6 bases and J 5 bases, with 16 bases left between them. From germline, CDR1 is SGHRS and CDR2 YFSETQ.

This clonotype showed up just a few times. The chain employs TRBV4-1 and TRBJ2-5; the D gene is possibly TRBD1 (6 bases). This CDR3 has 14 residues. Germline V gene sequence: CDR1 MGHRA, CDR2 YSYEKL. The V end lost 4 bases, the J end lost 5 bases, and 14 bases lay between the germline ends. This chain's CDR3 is CASSRAGVRETQYF. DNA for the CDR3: TGCGCCAGCAGCCGAGCAGGGGTTAGGGAGACCCAGTACTTC.

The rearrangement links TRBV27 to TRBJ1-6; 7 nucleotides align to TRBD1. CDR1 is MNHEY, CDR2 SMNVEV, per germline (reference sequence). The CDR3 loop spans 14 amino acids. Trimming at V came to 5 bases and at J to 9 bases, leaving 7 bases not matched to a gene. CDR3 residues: CASSETGTGSPLHF. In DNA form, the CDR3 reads TGTGCCAGCAGTGAGACAGGGACCGGTTCACCCCTCCACTTT.

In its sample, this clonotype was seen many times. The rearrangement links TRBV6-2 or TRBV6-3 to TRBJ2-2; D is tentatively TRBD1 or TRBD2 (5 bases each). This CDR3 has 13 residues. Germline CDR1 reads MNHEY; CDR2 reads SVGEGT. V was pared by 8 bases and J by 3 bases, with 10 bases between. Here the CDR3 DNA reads TGTGCCAGCCGGGGCCGGGACACCGGGGAGCTGTTTTTT. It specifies CASRGRDTGELFF.

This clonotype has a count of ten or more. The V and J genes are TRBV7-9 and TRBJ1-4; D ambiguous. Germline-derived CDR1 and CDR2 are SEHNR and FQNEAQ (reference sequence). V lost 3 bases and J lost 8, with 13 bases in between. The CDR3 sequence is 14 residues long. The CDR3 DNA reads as TGTGCCAGCAGCTTTATGGGAAGTCGAGAAAAACTGTTTTTT. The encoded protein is CASSFMGSREKLFF. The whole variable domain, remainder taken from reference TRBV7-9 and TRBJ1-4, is DTGVSQNPRHKITKRGQNVTFRCDPISEHNRLYWYRQTLGQGPEFLTYFQNEAQLEKSRLLSDRFSAERPKGSFSTLEIQRTEQGDSAMYLCASSFMGSREKLFFGSGTQLSVL.

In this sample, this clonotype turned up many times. The CDR3 reads CASSLAGGVNEQFF. DNA for the CDR3: TGTGCCAGCAGTTTAGCGGGGGGTGTCAATGAGCAGTTCTTC. The chain couples TRBV12-3 or TRBV12-4 to TRBJ2-1, with a possible D match to TRBD2 (6 bases). V lost 0 bases and J 6 bases, leaving 9 bases between the germline ends. This CDR3 is 14 amino acids long.

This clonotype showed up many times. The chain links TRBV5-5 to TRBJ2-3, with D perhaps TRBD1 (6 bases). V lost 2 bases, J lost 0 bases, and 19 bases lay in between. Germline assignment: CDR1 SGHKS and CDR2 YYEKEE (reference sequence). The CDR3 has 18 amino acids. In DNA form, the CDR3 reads TGTGCCAGCAGCTTTGTCTCGAAGAGACAGGCAAGCACAGATACGCAGTATTTT. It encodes CASSFVSKRQASTDTQYF.

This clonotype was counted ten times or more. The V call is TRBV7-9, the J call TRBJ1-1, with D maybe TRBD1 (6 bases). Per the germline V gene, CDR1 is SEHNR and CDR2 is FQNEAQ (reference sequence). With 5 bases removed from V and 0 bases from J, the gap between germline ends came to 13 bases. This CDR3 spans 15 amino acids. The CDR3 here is CASSLMGGLNTEAFF. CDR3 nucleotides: TGTGCCAGCAGCCTTATGGGGGGGCTGAACACTGAAGCTTTCTTT.

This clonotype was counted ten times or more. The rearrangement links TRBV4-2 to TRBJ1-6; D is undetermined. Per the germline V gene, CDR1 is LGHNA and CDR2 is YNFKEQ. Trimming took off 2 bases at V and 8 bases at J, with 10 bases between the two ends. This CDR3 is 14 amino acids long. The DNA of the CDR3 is TGTGCCAGCAGCCAACGATTCGCGCATTCACCCCTCCACTTT. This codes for CASSQRFAHSPLHF.

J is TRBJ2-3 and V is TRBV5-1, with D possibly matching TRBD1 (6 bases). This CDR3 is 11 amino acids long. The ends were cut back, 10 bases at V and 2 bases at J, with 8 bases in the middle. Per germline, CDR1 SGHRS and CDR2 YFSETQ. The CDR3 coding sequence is TGCGCCGGGGACAACACAGATACGCAGTATTTT. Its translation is CAGDNTDTQYF. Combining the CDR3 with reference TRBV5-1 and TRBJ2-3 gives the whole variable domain KAGVTQTPRYLIKTRGQQVTLSCSPISGHRSVSWYQQTPGQGLQFLFEYFSETQRNKGNFPGRFSGRQFSNSRSEMNVSTLELGDSALYLCAGDNTDTQYFGPGTRLTVL.

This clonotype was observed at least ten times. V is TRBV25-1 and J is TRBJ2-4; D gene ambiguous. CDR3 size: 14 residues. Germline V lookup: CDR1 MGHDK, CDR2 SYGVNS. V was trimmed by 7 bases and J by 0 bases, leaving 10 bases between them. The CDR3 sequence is CASKVTVAKNIQYF. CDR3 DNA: TGTGCCAGCAAGGTTACAGTAGCCAAAAACATTCAGTACTTC.

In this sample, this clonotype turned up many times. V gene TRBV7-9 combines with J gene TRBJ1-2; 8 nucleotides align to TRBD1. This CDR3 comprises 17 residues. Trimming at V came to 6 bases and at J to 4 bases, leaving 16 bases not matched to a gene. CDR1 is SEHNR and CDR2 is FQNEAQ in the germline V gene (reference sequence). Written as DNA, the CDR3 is TGTGCCAGCAGTCAGGACAGGGCCACAACACGCTTCTATGGCTACACCTTC. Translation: CASSQDRATTRFYGYTF.

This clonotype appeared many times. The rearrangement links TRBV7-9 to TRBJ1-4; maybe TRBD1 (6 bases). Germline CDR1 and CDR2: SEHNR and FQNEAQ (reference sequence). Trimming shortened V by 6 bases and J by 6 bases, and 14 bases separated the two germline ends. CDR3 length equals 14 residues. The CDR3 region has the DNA TGTGCCAGCAGTCCACAGGGAAACCATGAAAAACTGTTTTTT. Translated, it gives CASSPQGNHEKLFF.

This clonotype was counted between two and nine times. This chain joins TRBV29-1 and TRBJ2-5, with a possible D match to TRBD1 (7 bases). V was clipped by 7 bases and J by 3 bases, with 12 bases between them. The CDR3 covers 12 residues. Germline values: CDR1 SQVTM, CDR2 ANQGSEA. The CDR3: CSGRGTEETQYF. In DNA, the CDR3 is TGCAGCGGCCGGGGGACAGAAGAGACCCAGTACTTC.

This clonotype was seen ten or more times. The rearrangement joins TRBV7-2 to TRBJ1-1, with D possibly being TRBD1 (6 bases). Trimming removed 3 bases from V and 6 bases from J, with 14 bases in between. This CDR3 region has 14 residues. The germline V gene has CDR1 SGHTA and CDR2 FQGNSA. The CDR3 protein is CASSLLGGFAEAFF. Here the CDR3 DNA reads TGTGCCAGCAGCTTGCTGGGGGGCTTCGCTGAAGCTTTCTTT. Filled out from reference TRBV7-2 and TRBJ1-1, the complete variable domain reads GAGVSQSPSNKVTEKGKDVELRCDPISGHTALYWYRQSLGQGLEFLIYFQGNSAPDKSGLPSDRFSAERTGGSVSTLTIQRTQQEDSAVYLCASSLLGGFAEAFFGQGTRLTVV.

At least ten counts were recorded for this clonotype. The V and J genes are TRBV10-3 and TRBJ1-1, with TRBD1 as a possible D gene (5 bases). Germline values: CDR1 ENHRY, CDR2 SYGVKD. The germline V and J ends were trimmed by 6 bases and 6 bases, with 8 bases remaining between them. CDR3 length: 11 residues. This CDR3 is CAIRIGAEAFF. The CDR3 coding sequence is TGTGCCATCAGAATAGGGGCTGAAGCTTTCTTT.

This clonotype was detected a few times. The DNA for the CDR3 is TGTGCCAGCAGTTCCTACAGGGAAGAGACCCAGTACTTC. This encodes CASSSYREETQYF. The chain links TRBV6-2 or TRBV6-3 to TRBJ2-5; a weak D match, TRBD1 (6 bases). Trimming pared 4 bases from V and 3 bases from J, leaving 9 bases between. The CDR3 covers 13 residues. Germline CDR1 MNHEY, CDR2 SVGEGT.

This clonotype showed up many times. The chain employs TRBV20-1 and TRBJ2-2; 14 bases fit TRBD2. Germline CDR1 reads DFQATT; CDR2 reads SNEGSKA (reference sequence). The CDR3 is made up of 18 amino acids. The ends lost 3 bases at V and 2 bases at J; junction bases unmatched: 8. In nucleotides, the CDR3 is TGCAGTGCTAGGCCGGGACTAGCGGGGGCCCTAAACACCGGGGAGCTGTTTTTT. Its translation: CSARPGLAGALNTGELFF.

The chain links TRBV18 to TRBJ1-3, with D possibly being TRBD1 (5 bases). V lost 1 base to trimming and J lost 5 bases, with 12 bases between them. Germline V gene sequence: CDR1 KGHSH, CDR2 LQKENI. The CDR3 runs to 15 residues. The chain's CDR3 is CASSPLGQGRNTIYF. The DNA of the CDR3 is TGTGCCAGCTCACCACTTGGGCAGGGCCGAAACACCATATATTTT.

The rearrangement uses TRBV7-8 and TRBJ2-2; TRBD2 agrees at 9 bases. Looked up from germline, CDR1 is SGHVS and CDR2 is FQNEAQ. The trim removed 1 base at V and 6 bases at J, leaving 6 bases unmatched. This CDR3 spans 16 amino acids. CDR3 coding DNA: TGTGCCAGCAGCTTAGTAGAGACTAGCGGAGCCGGGGAGCTGTTTTTT. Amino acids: CASSLVETSGAGELFF.

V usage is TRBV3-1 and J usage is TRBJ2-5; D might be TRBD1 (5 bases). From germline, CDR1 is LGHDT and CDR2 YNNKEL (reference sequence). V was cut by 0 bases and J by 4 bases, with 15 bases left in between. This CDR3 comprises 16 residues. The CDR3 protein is CASSQDLGRHGETQYF. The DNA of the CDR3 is TGTGCCAGCAGCCAAGATCTGGGGCGACACGGAGAGACCCAGTACTTC.

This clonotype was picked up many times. CDR3 DNA sequence: TGTGCCGCCTGGGGTTCAGCACAAGAGACCCAGTACTTC. The encoded protein is CAAWGSAQETQYF. The chain links TRBV27 to TRBJ2-5, with unresolved D. This CDR3 contains 13 residues. With 11 bases removed from V and 2 bases from J, the gap between germline ends came to 15 bases. Germline lookup yields CDR1 MNHEY and CDR2 SMNVEV (reference sequence).

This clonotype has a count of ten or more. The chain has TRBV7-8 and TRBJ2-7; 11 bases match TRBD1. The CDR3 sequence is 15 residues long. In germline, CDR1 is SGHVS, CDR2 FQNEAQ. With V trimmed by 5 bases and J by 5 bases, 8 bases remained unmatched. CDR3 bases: TGTGCCAGCAGCGGGTACGGGACAGGGGGACACGAGCAGTACTTC. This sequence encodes CASSGYGTGGHEQYF. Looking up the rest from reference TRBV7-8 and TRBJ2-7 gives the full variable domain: GAGVSQSPRYKVAKRGQDVALRCDPISGHVSLFWYQQALGQGPEFLTYFQNEAQLDKSGLPSDRFFAERPEGSVSTLKIQRTQQEDSAVYLCASSGYGTGGHEQYFGPGTRLTVT.

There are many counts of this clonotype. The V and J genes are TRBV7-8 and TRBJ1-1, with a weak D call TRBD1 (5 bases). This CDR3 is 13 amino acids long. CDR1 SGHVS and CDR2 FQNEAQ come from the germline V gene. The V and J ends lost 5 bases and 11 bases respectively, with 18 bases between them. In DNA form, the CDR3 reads TGTGCCAGCAGCGCTCGGGACGGAAGAAAGGCTTTCTTT. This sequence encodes CASSARDGRKAFF.

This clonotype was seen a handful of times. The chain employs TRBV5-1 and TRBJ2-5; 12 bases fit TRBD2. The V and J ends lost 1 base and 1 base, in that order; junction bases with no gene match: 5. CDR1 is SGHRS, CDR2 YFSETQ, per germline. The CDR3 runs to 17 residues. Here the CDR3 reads CASSLNGLAGFQETQYF. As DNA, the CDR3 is TGCGCCAGCAGCTTGAATGGACTAGCGGGATTCCAAGAGACCCAGTACTTC.